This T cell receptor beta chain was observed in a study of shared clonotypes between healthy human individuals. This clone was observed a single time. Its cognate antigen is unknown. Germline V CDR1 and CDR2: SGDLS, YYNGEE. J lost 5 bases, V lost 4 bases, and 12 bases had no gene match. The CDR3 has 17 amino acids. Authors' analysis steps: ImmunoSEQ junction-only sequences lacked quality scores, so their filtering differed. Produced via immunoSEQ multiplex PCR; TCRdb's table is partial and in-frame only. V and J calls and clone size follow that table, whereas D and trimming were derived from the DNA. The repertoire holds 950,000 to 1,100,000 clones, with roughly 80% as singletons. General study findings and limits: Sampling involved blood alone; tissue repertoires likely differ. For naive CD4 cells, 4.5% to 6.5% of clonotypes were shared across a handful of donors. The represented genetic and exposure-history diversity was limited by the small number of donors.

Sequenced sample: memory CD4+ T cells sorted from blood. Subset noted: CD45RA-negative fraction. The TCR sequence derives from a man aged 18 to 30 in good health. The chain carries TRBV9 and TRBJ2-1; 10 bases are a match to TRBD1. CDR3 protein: CASSPSPPGTGDNEQFF. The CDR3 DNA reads TGTGCCAGCAGCCCTTCCCCCCCCGGGACAGGGGACAATGAGCAGTTCTTC.